Below, 30 T cell receptor beta chains from the same sample are listed, as sequenced in a study of identical twins' blood T cells. TCRdb re-called the 5' RACE reads with MiXCR, one entry per CDR3 protein. The sample contains around 380,000 distinct CDR3 sequences, roughly 30% of which appear only once. Sequenced sample: PBMCs. The receptor source for this set is a woman aged 18 to 55 in good health.

This clonotype has at least ten counts. The rearrangement joins TRBV7-8 to TRBJ1-5; D gene uncertain. The V and J ends lost 3 bases and 3 bases respectively, with 6 bases between them. Germline CDR1 SGHVS, CDR2 FQNEAQ. The CDR3 length is 13 residues. CDR3 sequence (DNA): TGTGCCAGCAGCTTGGGCATCAATCAGCCCCAGCATTTT. Encoded protein: CASSLGINQPQHF.

This clonotype was seen a handful of times. The chain recombines TRBV7-8 with TRBJ1-3, with D maybe TRBD1 (5 bases). The CDR3 sequence is 17 residues long. Germline V gene sequence: CDR1 SGHVS, CDR2 FQNEAQ. The V end was cut by 1 base, the J end by 1 base, with 14 bases between. The CDR3 loop is CASSLGIKQVSGNTIYF. The DNA of the CDR3 is TGTGCCAGCAGCTTAGGGATAAAACAGGTGTCTGGAAACACCATATATTTT. Full variable domain (outside the CDR3, taken from reference TRBV7-8 and TRBJ1-3): GAGVSQSPRYKVAKRGQDVALRCDPISGHVSLFWYQQALGQGPEFLTYFQNEAQLDKSGLPSDRFFAERPEGSVSTLKIQRTQQEDSAVYLCASSLGIKQVSGNTIYFGEGSWLTVV.

The genes are TRBV12-3 or TRBV12-4 and TRBJ2-7; the D gene is possibly TRBD1 (6 bases). V lost 5 bases, J lost 2 bases, and 10 bases lay in between. CDR3 size: 13 residues. The DNA of the CDR3 is TGTGCCAGCAGTGTCGGACAGACCTACGAGCAGTACTTC. Amino acid sequence: CASSVGQTYEQYF.

This clonotype appeared many times. An end of the junction differs from the germline gene, which may be a read error. The chain joins TRBV12-3 or TRBV12-4 to TRBJ1-1, with D perhaps TRBD1 (6 bases). This CDR3 contains 13 residues. The CDR3 spells CASSLGGRTEAFF. DNA for the CDR3: TGTGCCAGCAGCTTAGGGGGGCGGACTGAAGCTTTCTTT.

This chain connects TRBV15 to TRBJ1-3; D gene unclear. This CDR3 has 14 amino acids. V was cut by 1 base and J by 1 base, with 5 bases left in between. Germline V CDR1 and CDR2: LNHNV, YYDKDF (reference sequence). The chain's CDR3 is CATSRVISGNTIYF. CDR3 sequence (DNA): TGTGCCACCAGCAGAGTAATTTCTGGAAACACCATATATTTT.

V and J are TRBV20-1 and TRBJ2-3, with D hard to call. CDR1 is DFQATT, CDR2 SNEGSKA, per germline (reference sequence). There are 11 residues in the CDR3. CDR3 coding DNA: TGCAGCTATTTTGGTACAGATACGCAGTATTTT. This gives the protein CSYFGTDTQYF.

For this clonotype: A much larger clone is a single base away; this may be a read error. The rearrangement uses TRBV7-2 and TRBJ2-2; maybe TRBD2 (5 bases). Looked up from germline, CDR1 is SGHTA and CDR2 is FQGNSA. This CDR3 region has 11 residues. CDR3 bases: TGTGCCAGCAGCCTACAGAGGGAGCCGTTTTTT. Its protein is CASSLQREPFF.

In its sample, this clonotype was seen once. A junction end diverges from the germline sequence, so it may reflect a read error. The chain employs TRBV3-1 and TRBJ1-3; D gene ambiguous. The CDR3 covers 17 residues. Germline V gene sequence: CDR1 LGHDT, CDR2 YNNKEL (reference sequence). In DNA form, the CDR3 reads TGTGCCAGCAGCCAAGAAGCACCGTACTCCTCTGGAAACGCCATATATTTT. Its translation is CASSQEAPYSSGNAIYF.

With respect to this clonotype: A read error may explain this, as a much larger clone is one base away. The chain links TRBV7-9 to TRBJ1-1, with D possibly TRBD1 on 5 matching bases. CDR1 is SEHNR and CDR2 is FQNEAQ in the germline V gene (reference sequence). The CDR3 is 16 amino acids. CDR3 sequence reads: CASSPPGLQTNTEAVF. CDR3 nucleotides: TGTGCCAGCAGCCCACCGGGACTACAAACGAACACTGAAGCTGTCTTT.

This rearrangement joins TRBV2 to TRBJ2-7, with 7 bases lining up with TRBD1. CDR3 length equals 13 residues. V lost 6 bases, J lost 5 bases, and 7 bases stayed unmatched. Germline CDR1 reads SNHLY; CDR2 reads FYNNEI. The CDR3 region is CASRPWTGDEQYF. The CDR3 DNA reads TGTGCCAGCAGGCCCTGGACAGGCGACGAGCAGTACTTC.

A few counts support this clonotype. The chain links TRBV5-6 to TRBJ2-1; D perhaps matches TRBD2 (6 bases). This CDR3 region has 14 residues. Germline V gene data show CDR1 as SGHDT and CDR2 as YYEEEE. V was pared by 7 bases and J by 0 bases, with 11 bases between. CDR3 sequence: CASGGGISYNEQFF. The CDR3 bases are TGTGCCAGCGGCGGCGGGATCTCCTACAATGAGCAGTTCTTC.

This clonotype has at least ten counts. The J gene is TRBJ2-1, the V gene TRBV5-1; 8 nucleotides align to TRBD1. This CDR3 is 14 amino acids long. Trimming at V came to 4 bases and at J to 8 bases, leaving 8 bases not matched to a gene. Germline CDR1 is SGHRS and CDR2 is YFSETQ. For the CDR3, the DNA is TGCGCCAGCAGCCCCCGGACAGGGCTCGATGAGCAGTTCTTC. Translated: CASSPRTGLDEQFF.

This chain links TRBV7-8 with TRBJ2-1, with 7 bases identical to TRBD2. V lost 3 bases to trimming and J lost 8 bases; unmatched junction nucleotides: 10. Germline loops: CDR1 SGHVS, CDR2 FQNEAQ. The CDR3 spans 15 residues. CDR3 DNA: TGTGCCAGCAGCTTTGCGGGAGATGAGTTTGATGAGCAGTTCTTC. It specifies CASSFAGDEFDEQFF.

This clonotype was detected ten times or more. The chain combines TRBV4-3 with TRBJ2-7; the match to TRBD2 covers 10 bases. The CDR3 is made up of 16 amino acids. Trimming cost V 4 bases and J 3 bases; bases outside gene matches: 9. The germline gives CDR1 LGHNA, CDR2 YSLEER. The CDR3 protein is CASSPSLAGEYYEQYF. In DNA, the CDR3 is TGCGCCAGCAGCCCTTCTCTAGCGGGAGAATACTACGAGCAGTACTTC.

The chain joins TRBV29-1 to TRBJ1-5, with a tentative D call TRBD1 (6 bases). Germline CDR1 and CDR2: SQVTM and ANQGSEA. V lost 6 bases and J lost 6, with 21 bases in between. CDR3 length: 15 residues. This CDR3 is CSVTIVQGSGQPQHF. CDR3 DNA sequence: TGCAGCGTGACCATAGTACAGGGCTCTGGTCAGCCCCAGCATTTT.

The gene calls are TRBV2 and TRBJ1-1; D remains ambiguous. Trimming pared 4 bases from V and 1 base from J, leaving 7 bases between. Germline V gene data show CDR1 as SNHLY and CDR2 as FYNNEI. This CDR3 region has 13 residues. The CDR3: CASSVVSNTEAFF. CDR3 DNA: TGTGCCAGCAGTGTAGTCTCGAACACTGAAGCTTTCTTT.

This clonotype has only a few counts. The rearrangement links TRBV10-3 to TRBJ2-1; no clear D gene. The CDR3 totals 11 residues. The V end lost 8 bases, the J end lost 5 bases, and 7 bases lay between the germline ends. Germline V CDR1 and CDR2: ENHRY, SYGVKD. CDR3 nucleotides: TGTGCCATCTCCAGCCACAATGAGCAGTTCTTC. Its protein is CAISSHNEQFF.

This clonotype was counted a few times. V and J are TRBV9 and TRBJ2-3, with D unresolved. From germline, CDR1 is SGDLS and CDR2 YYNGEE. The CDR3 covers 17 residues. Trimming left V 4 bases short and J 0 bases short, with 18 bases between. The CDR3 loop reads CASSLRVTSLSTDTQYF. The CDR3 region has the DNA TGTGCCAGCAGCTTAAGAGTGACTTCCTTAAGCACAGATACGCAGTATTTT. Together with reference TRBV9 and TRBJ2-3, the CDR3 gives the full variable domain: DSGVTQTPKHLITATGQRVTLRCSPRSGDLSVYWYQQSLDQGLQFLIQYYNGEERAKGNILERFSAQQFPDLHSELNLSSLELGDSALYFCASSLRVTSLSTDTQYFGPGTRLTVL.

V is TRBV5-1 and J is TRBJ2-1; D unclear. This CDR3 contains 12 residues. Germline CDR1 and CDR2: SGHRS and YFSETQ. V was trimmed by 5 bases and J by 3 bases, leaving 6 bases between them. The CDR3 loop is CASRRDYNEQFF. The CDR3 nucleotides are TGCGCCAGCAGGCGTGACTACAATGAGCAGTTCTTC.

This clonotype was seen more than once but under ten times. A read error may account for a junction end that differs from germline. V and J are TRBV5-1 and TRBJ1-4; D is undetermined. The CDR3 extends over 15 amino acids. Germline V gene lookup returns CDR1 SGHRS and CDR2 YFSETQ. The CDR3 DNA follows: TGCACCAGCAGCTTGGCAGAGACACGGAATGAAAAACTGTTTTTT. It translates to CTSSLAETRNEKLFF.

About this clonotype: At one of its ends the junction is not consistent with the germline gene, which may arise from a read error. The CDR3 nucleotides are TGCGCCAGGAGATTTCGCACAGATGCGCAGTATTTT. Its protein product is CARRFRTDAQYF. The chain uses TRBV10-1 and TRBJ2-3; no definite D call. CDR3 length: 12 amino acids. CDR1 and CDR2 from the germline V gene are WNHNN and SYGVQD (reference sequence).

This clonotype was picked up a small number of times. This chain uses TRBV19 with TRBJ1-5, with D unclear. CDR1 and CDR2 from the germline V gene are LNHDA and SQIVND (reference sequence). The V and J ends lost 1 base and 0 bases respectively, with 7 bases between them. This CDR3 is built from 15 residues. The CDR3 DNA reads as TGTGCCAGTAGTATAGGACCGACTAGCAATCAGCCCCAGCATTTT. It is translated as CASSIGPTSNQPQHF.

The chain has TRBV6-2 or TRBV6-3 and TRBJ2-5; a possible D gene is TRBD1 (6 bases). This CDR3 has 13 residues. Per the germline V gene, CDR1 is MNHEY and CDR2 is SVGEGT. V was pared by 4 bases and J by 5 bases, with 11 bases between. CDR3 region: CASSLTGRETQYF. Here the CDR3 DNA reads TGTGCCAGCAGTTTAACAGGGCGGGAGACCCAGTACTTC.

The chain uses TRBV3-1 and TRBJ1-1; weak D call: TRBD1 (5 bases). V was clipped by 0 bases and J by 5 bases, with 10 bases between them. The CDR3 is 14 amino acids. In germline, CDR1 is LGHDT, CDR2 YNNKEL (reference sequence). CDR3: CASSQEGRGTEAFF. The CDR3 nucleotides are TGTGCCAGCAGCCAAGAGGGGCGGGGGACTGAAGCTTTCTTT.

The genes are TRBV3-1 and TRBJ1-5; D remains unclear. Trimming removed 3 bases at V and 2 bases at J, with 11 bases between. Germline assignment: CDR1 LGHDT and CDR2 YNNKEL (reference sequence). The length of the CDR3 is 15 residues. This chain's CDR3 is CASSQAPTGNQPQHF. CDR3 coding DNA: TGTGCCAGCAGCCAGGCCCCAACGGGCAATCAGCCCCAGCATTTT.

J is TRBJ1-3 and V is TRBV12-3 or TRBV12-4; D is undetermined. The CDR3 spans 16 residues. With 4 bases removed from V and 4 bases from J, the gap between germline ends came to 17 bases. CDR3 in DNA: TGTGCCAGCAGTTGGACGGCAACCAAATCCGGAAACACCATATATTTT. This sequence encodes CASSWTATKSGNTIYF.

This clonotype was picked up a small number of times. The chain is built from TRBV18 and TRBJ1-5; D possibly corresponds to TRBD1 (5 bases). Germline assignment: CDR1 KGHSH and CDR2 LQKENI. The V end was cut by 3 bases, the J end by 5 bases, with 17 bases between. The CDR3 covers 16 residues. The CDR3 spells CASSPRGAGQDQPQHF. The CDR3 region has the DNA TGTGCCAGCTCACCGCGGGGCGCGGGGCAAGATCAGCCCCAGCATTTT.

About this clonotype: One base away lies a much larger clone, so this may be a sequencing read error. The rearrangement joins TRBV11-2 to TRBJ2-2; D possibly matches TRBD1 or TRBD2 (5 bases each). The CDR3 loop spans 16 amino acids. Germline assignment: CDR1 SGHAT and CDR2 FQNNGV. CDR3 amino acids: CASSFSRWADTGEPFF. CDR3 nucleotide sequence: TGTGCCAGCAGCTTTTCCCGTTGGGCGGACACCGGGGAGCCGTTTTTT.

This clonotype was observed a few times. The chain couples TRBV20-1 to TRBJ2-7, with D perhaps TRBD2 (6 bases). Germline V gene sequence: CDR1 DFQATT, CDR2 SNEGSKA (reference sequence). V was clipped by 5 bases and J by 4 bases, with 18 bases between them. The CDR3 is 14 residues long. CDR3 region: CSAAMLGLTYEQYF. The CDR3, as DNA: TGCAGTGCTGCCATGCTGGGACTCACTTACGAGCAGTACTTC.

This rearrangement joins TRBV29-1 to TRBJ1-1; D uncertain. The CDR3 length is 13 residues. Germline V gives CDR1 SQVTM, CDR2 ANQGSEA. The V and J ends lost 7 bases and 0 bases respectively, with 12 bases between them. CDR3: CSAFDRMNTEAFF. The CDR3 bases are TGCAGCGCCTTTGACCGAATGAACACTGAAGCTTTCTTT. Complete variable domain (other parts from reference TRBV29-1 and TRBJ1-1): SAVISQKPSRDICQRGTSLTIQCQVDSQVTMMFWYRQQPGQSLTLIATANQGSEATYESGFVIDKFPISRPNLTFSTLTVSNMSPEDSSIYLCSAFDRMNTEAFFGQGTRLTVV.